A single sample gave rise to the 3 T cell receptor beta chains below, sequenced in a study of blood T cells in healthy people across ages (dated by TCRdb to the mid-2010s). The method behind the library was 5' RACE. The sequencer listed for this sample is Illumina HiSeq 2500. A second roughly 7 to 11 cycle PCR used a sample-barcoded 5' primer and a J-beta primer mix. Clones were called with MiXCR by TCRdb after fastp trimmed the public reads at Q25, and only in-frame beta chains were retained. Records with the same CDR3 protein are collapsed into one entry carrying the most frequent genes and DNA. The sample table contains roughly 1,500,000 distinct CDR3 sequences; only one count was recorded for approximately 42% of them. The ten most abundant clones make up roughly 8.2% of the sample. Sequencing used blood. The receptors come from a woman aged 18-29 years in good health.

The DNA of the CDR3 is TGTGCCAGCAGCTTAGTAATGTCAGGGTTCTATGGCTACACCTTC. This codes for CASSLVMSGFYGYTF. The V call is TRBV11-2, the J call TRBJ1-2; a weak D match, TRBD1 (5 bases). V was clipped by 1 base and J by 4 bases, with 13 bases between them. Germline-derived CDR1 and CDR2 are SGHAT and FQNNGV. The CDR3 spans 15 residues. The whole variable domain, remainder taken from reference TRBV11-2 and TRBJ1-2, is EAGVAQSPRYKIIEKRQSVAFWCNPISGHATLYWYQQILGQGPKLLIQFQNNGVVDDSQLPKDRFSAERLKGVDSTLKIQPAKLEDSAVYLCASSLVMSGFYGYTFGSGTRLTVV.

The chain has TRBV12-3 or TRBV12-4 and TRBJ2-1; possible D gene TRBD2, 5 bases. With 6 bases removed from V and 10 bases from J, the gap between germline ends came to 16 bases. The CDR3 totals 13 residues. As DNA, the CDR3 is TGTGCCAGCAGAGACTCTAGCTACGAAGAGCAGTTCTTC. It yields the protein CASRDSSYEEQFF.

This chain connects TRBV20-1 to TRBJ2-4; D is perhaps TRBD2 (5 bases). Germline-derived CDR1 and CDR2 are DFQATT and SNEGSKA (reference sequence). The germline V and J ends were trimmed by 2 bases and 6 bases, with 8 bases remaining between them. This CDR3 is built from 12 residues. The DNA for the CDR3 is TGCAGTGCTAGAACCCGGGGAAACATTCAGTACTTC. Amino acid sequence: CSARTRGNIQYF.